Listed below are T cell receptor beta chains from one sample, sequenced in a study of blood T cell repertoires in COVID-19. Profiled with immunoSEQ multiplex PCR; TCRdb holds only in-frame clones, not every one. The table has under 75,000 clones, roughly three quarters seen once. Sequences were obtained from peripheral blood. These receptors all come from a woman in her sixties or seventies with acute or convalescent COVID-19. Both conserved end residues are part of each CDR3. The D gene is left open where the match is weak. Clone size is given for some rows only: seen once, a few or many times, or a class if the clone is expanded.

V gene,clone size,D gene,J gene,CDR3 DNA,CDR3 protein
TRBV2,few,NA,TRBJ2-3,TGTGCCAGCAGGGAGGGAATAGATACGCAGTATTTT,CASREGIDTQYF
TRBV3-1/TRBV3-2,NA,TRBD2,TRBJ2-3,TGTGCCAGCAGCCAAACTGGACTAGCGGGGTACACTAGCACAGATACGCAGTATTTT,CASSQTGLAGYTSTDTQYF
TRBV6-5,NA,NA,TRBJ1-1,TGTGCCAGCAGTTCTCGCCAGGGGAGAAACATTGAAGCTTTCTTT,CASSSRQGRNIEAFF
TRBV27,NA,TRBD1,TRBJ1-2,TGTGCCAGCAGTTTTTACAGGGGGCCGGGAGGCTACACCTTC,CASSFYRGPGGYTF
TRBV6-1,once,TRBD2,TRBJ2-5,TGTGCCAGCAGTGATGTGGCGGGGGGGCAAGAGACCCAGTACTTC,CASSDVAGGQETQYF
TRBV6-5,NA,NA,TRBJ1-2,TGTGCCTCAACAGGGCTCCACGGCTACACCTTC,CASTGLHGYTF
TRBV6-5,NA,NA,TRBJ2-1,TGTGCCAGCAGGTCCCACGTGGGCCAATTCTTC,CASRSHVGQFF
TRBV11-2,once,NA,TRBJ2-3,TGTGCCAGCAGCTTAGCGGTGGCTACTCCTTTGACTAGCACAGATACGCAGTATTTT,CASSLAVATPLTSTDTQYF
TRBV2,NA,NA,TRBJ1-2,TGTGCCAGCAGTGAGGCCGGTCCGCGGGCTGAATATGGCTACACCTTC,CASSEAGPRAEYGYTF
TRBV7-9,NA,TRBD2,TRBJ2-1,TGTGCCAGCAGCTTTTCCCTTGCTAGCGGGGGGTACAATGAGCAGTTCTTC,CASSFSLASGGYNEQFF
TRBV6-2/TRBV6-3,NA,NA,TRBJ1-4,TGTGCCAGCAGTTACTCACAGAGAAATGAAAAACTGTTTTTT,CASSYSQRNEKLFF
TRBV29-1,NA,NA,TRBJ2-3,TGCAGCGGGCGGGACCCCAGTCCAGATACGCAGTATTTT,CSGRDPSPDTQYF
TRBV27,few,NA,TRBJ1-1,TGTGCCAGCAGGACAAACACTGAAGCTTTCTTT,CASRTNTEAFF
TRBV2,once,NA,TRBJ1-2,TGTGCCAGCAGCGTACTAGGCGGGAATGGCTACACCTTC,CASSVLGGNGYTF
TRBV6-5,NA,TRBD1,TRBJ1-1,TGTGCCAGTTGGTGGGACAGCAAAATGAACACTGAAGCTTTCTTT,CASWWDSKMNTEAFF
TRBV7-2,NA,NA,TRBJ2-3,TGTGCCAGCAGCTATAGCGTGTCTGTCACAGATACGCAGTATTTT,CASSYSVSVTDTQYF
TRBV9,NA,TRBD1,TRBJ2-7,TGTGCCAGCAGCGTAAGAGAGGGGGCCTTCTACGAGCAGTACTTC,CASSVREGAFYEQYF
TRBV27,NA,NA,TRBJ1-2,TGTGCCAGTTCCAGGGGCTATGGCTACACCTTC,CASSRGYGYTF
TRBV20-1,NA,TRBD2,TRBJ2-3,TGCAGTGCTAGTACTAGCGGGGTAAGAACAGATACGCAGTATTTT,CSASTSGVRTDTQYF
TRBV19,NA,NA,TRBJ1-5,TGTGCCAGTAGTACTGAGGGTAGGCAGCCCCAGCATTTT,CASSTEGRQPQHF
TRBV12-3/TRBV12-4,NA,NA,TRBJ1-2,TGTGCCAGCAGCAACAGGGATGGCTACACCTTC,CASSNRDGYTF
TRBV2,few,TRBD1,TRBJ2-1,TGTGCCAGCAGTGAAGGGACAGGGGGAGGGGCGCAGTTCTTC,CASSEGTGGGAQFF
TRBV7-9,once,TRBD2,TRBJ2-1,TGTGCCAGCAATAAAGGACTAGCGGACGATGAGCAGTTCTTC,CASNKGLADDEQFF
TRBV5-6,NA,TRBD1,TRBJ1-1,TGTGCCAGCAGCACTAGGACAGGCCCTAGCAAAAACACTGAAGCTTTCTTT,CASSTRTGPSKNTEAFF
TRBV4-2,NA,TRBD2,TRBJ2-7,TGTGCCAGCAGCCAAGATGAAATCGGGGGGTCCTACGAGCAGTACTTC,CASSQDEIGGSYEQYF
TRBV10-1,NA,TRBD2,TRBJ2-5,TGCGCCAGCAGTCCGACTAGCGGGGGGGCGGAGACCCAGTACTTC,CASSPTSGGAETQYF